This T cell receptor (beta chain) was sequenced during a study of T-cell reconstitution after alpha-beta-depleted transplantation in children. The germline CDR1 and CDR2 sequences are SGHRS and YFSETQ. Trimming pared 1 base from V and 0 bases from J, leaving 11 bases between. The CDR3 sequence is 16 residues long. Molecular barcoding with unique molecular identifiers was used for the TCRbeta library. TCRdb used MiXCR to reprocess the PCR reads, holding one entry per CDR3 protein. The table records around 480,000 distinct CDR3 sequences, approximately 32% of them present only once. The sequence came from a human donor who donated a stem cell graft to a child with aplastic anemia. This sequence joins TRBV5-1 and TRBJ2-1; D remains ambiguous. The input for sequencing was PBMCs from the stem cell graft donor, taken from the stem cell graft. The DNA for the CDR3 is TGCGCCAGCAGCTTGCTCCAAGCCAGCTCCTACAATGAGCAGTTCTTC. It specifies CASSLLQASSYNEQFF.